The sequence of this TCR beta chain was determined in a study of OX40 agonist ivuxolimab in advanced cancers. Study information: Dose-escalation cases comprised hepatocellular carcinoma, melanoma, renal cell or head and neck cancer.

The study, taken as a whole, reports: There were, on average, more expanded clones in CD8+ T cells than in CD4+. Antigen specificity was not determined for the expanded peripheral T cells. Clonal expansion among partial responders at 0.1-3.0 mg/kg ranked near the lowest.

CDR1 and CDR2 (germline): SGHRS, YFSETQ. This CDR3 is built from 14 residues. V gave up 4 bases and J gave up 4 bases; unmatched junction bases: 7. Note on this clone: Its matching antigen is unknown.

The table came from immunoSEQ multiplex PCR; TCRdb's copy has only in-frame clones and leaves some out. The sample yields 50,000 to 75,000 clones, 75% to 90% seen once. The sequence was obtained from an adult with an advanced solid tumor such as melanoma, head and neck, liver or kidney cancer. The source material was CD4+ or CD8+ T cells sorted from blood, sampled in a trial of the OX40 agonist ivuxolimab. The chain joins TRBV5-1 to TRBJ2-7, with 8 bases that match TRBD2. The chain's CDR3 is CASSPGTSGYEQYF. CDR3 coding DNA: TGCGCCAGCAGCCCCGGGACTAGTGGGTACGAGCAGTACTTC.